These 6 T cell receptor beta chains share one sample of origin, sequenced in a study of T cells after yellow fever vaccination. TCRdb used MiXCR to reprocess the 5' RACE reads, holding one entry per CDR3 protein. This sample has 500,000 to 650,000 distinct CDR3 sequences; approximately 13% occur once, and the top ten carry more than 12%. This sample comprised PBMCs, obtained on the day of the yellow fever booster vaccination. These receptors all stem from a man under 40 who received the YFV17D yellow fever vaccine.

This clonotype was counted at least ten times. The rearrangement links TRBV10-3 to TRBJ2-1; D remains ambiguous. The CDR3 has 13 residues. Trimming stripped 6 bases from V and 7 bases from J, with 13 bases between. Germline-derived CDR1 and CDR2 are ENHRY and SYGVKD. Here the CDR3 DNA reads TGTGCCATCAGCACAAACTACCCAAATGAGCAGTTCTTC. Amino acid sequence: CAISTNYPNEQFF.

This clonotype was detected ten times or more. The chain links TRBV5-1 to TRBJ2-2, with D unclear. V was pared by 0 bases and J by 6 bases, with 15 bases between. This CDR3 region has 16 residues. The germline V gene encodes CDR1 SGHRS and CDR2 YFSETQ. Here the CDR3 reads CASSLAFSKNAGELFF. CDR3 DNA sequence: TGCGCCAGCAGCTTGGCCTTTTCGAAAAACGCCGGGGAGCTGTTTTTT.

This clonotype occurred a few times. The V call is TRBV5-1, the J call TRBJ2-4, with TRBD1 matching over 8 bases. The CDR3 length is 16 residues. V trimming: 0 bases; J trimming: 3 bases; junction bases outside the gene matches: 5. Per the germline V gene, CDR1 is SGHRS and CDR2 is YFSETQ. The CDR3 region has the DNA TGCGCCAGCAGCTTGGTAACAGGGGGTGACAAAAACATTCAGTACTTC. As protein: CASSLVTGGDKNIQYF.

This clonotype occurred a few times. The chain links TRBV5-1 to TRBJ2-7; 7 nucleotides match TRBD2. Germline trimming cut 0 bases from V and 4 bases from J; bases unmatched to any gene: 7. CDR3 length: 15 amino acids. The V gene's germline CDR1 is SGHRS and CDR2 YFSETQ. The CDR3 region has the DNA TGCGCCAGCAGCTTGGATTCCAGCGGGACTTACGAGCAGTACTTC. This gives the protein CASSLDSSGTYEQYF.

Only one count was recorded for this clonotype. The gene calls are TRBV30 and TRBJ2-1; 9 bases match TRBD2. From germline, CDR1 is GTSNPN and CDR2 SVGIG (reference sequence). J gave up 9 bases and V 5 bases, and 8 bases lay outside the gene matches. This CDR3 region has 13 residues. DNA of the CDR3: TGTGCCTGGCAGGCGGGAGGGTACGGTGAGCAGTTCTTC. Its translation is CAWQAGGYGEQFF.

The V and J genes are TRBV7-8 and TRBJ2-1, with 11 bases fitting TRBD2. This CDR3 comprises 16 residues. Germline CDR1 SGHVS, CDR2 FQNEAQ. The trim removed 5 bases at V and 8 bases at J, leaving 11 bases unmatched. The CDR3 bases are TGTGCCAGCAGCCAGAAGACTAGCGGGATCGGCGATGAGCAGTTCTTC. This codes for CASSQKTSGIGDEQFF.